The 18 T cell receptor beta chains listed next were all sequenced from one sample in a study of blood T cell repertoires in COVID-19. Sequencing was performed with immunoSEQ multiplex PCR; in TCRdb, only in-frame clones are kept and a portion is missing. Of about 110,000 clones in the sample, approximately 68% are singletons; the top ten hold about 7.1%. Sequences were obtained from peripheral blood. The receptors originated from a woman aged 55-69 years with acute or convalescent COVID-19.

The chain carries TRBV30 and TRBJ1-6; D unresolved. The CDR3 totals 18 residues. In germline, CDR1 is GTSNPN, CDR2 SVGIG (reference sequence). Deletions cut 0 bases from V and 0 bases from J, with 15 bases between. CDR3 loop: CAWSVRGLASSYNSPLHF. The CDR3 DNA reads TGTGCCTGGAGTGTGAGAGGGCTCGCGAGCTCCTATAATTCACCCCTCCACTTT. Full variable domain (outside the CDR3, taken from reference TRBV30 and TRBJ1-6): SQTIHQWPATLVQPVGSPLSLECTVEGTSNPNLYWYRQAAGRGLQLLFYSVGIGQISSEVPQNLSASRPQDRQFILSSKKLLLSDSGFYLCAWSVRGLASSYNSPLHFGNGTRLTVT.

The chain links TRBV13 to TRBJ2-4; 8 bases agree with TRBD1. Germline assignment: CDR1 PRHDT and CDR2 FYEKMQ (reference sequence). The CDR3 loop spans 16 amino acids. V shed 0 bases, J shed 7 bases, and the junction held 8 bases outside the gene matches. CDR3 coding DNA: TGTGCCAGCAGCTTAGGGCCGGGACAGGAGGGGAACATTCAGTACTTC. Its protein is CASSLGPGQEGNIQYF. The full variable domain, rest sourced from reference TRBV13 and TRBJ2-4, is AAGVIQSPRHLIKEKRETATLKCYPIPRHDTVYWYQQGPGQDPQFLISFYEKMQSDKGSIPDRFSAQQFSDYHSELNMSSLELGDSALYFCASSLGPGQEGNIQYFGAGTRLSVL.

The chain employs TRBV7-2 and TRBJ2-5, with 7 bases lining up with TRBD2. The CDR3 is made up of 15 amino acids. The V segment lost 4 bases and the J segment 5 bases; nucleotides outside the gene matches: 10. Germline values: CDR1 SGHTA, CDR2 FQGNSA. CDR3 in amino acids: CASSSRAAGVETQYF. The CDR3 DNA is TGTGCCAGCAGCTCCAGAGCGGCGGGGGTGGAGACCCAGTACTTC.

This clone was seen more than once but under ten times. The gene calls are TRBV7-2 and TRBJ1-2; 9 bases match TRBD1. Germline loops: CDR1 SGHTA, CDR2 FQGNSA. The CDR3 is made up of 15 amino acids. The V segment lost 5 bases and the J segment 8 bases; nucleotides outside the gene matches: 12. CDR3 loop: CASSTPGQGFGGYTF. As DNA, the CDR3 is TGTGCCAGCAGCACACCGGGACAGGGTTTTGGGGGCTACACCTTC.

This clone was seen ten or more times. The chain combines TRBV30 with TRBJ1-6; TRBD1 agrees at 8 bases. The CDR3 is 14 residues long. V gave up 3 bases and J gave up 6 bases; unmatched junction bases: 4. In germline, CDR1 is GTSNPN, CDR2 SVGIG (reference sequence). CDR3 bases: TGTGCCTGGAGCAAACAGGGGGGTAATTCACCCCTCCACTTT. This codes for CAWSKQGGNSPLHF.

This chain uses TRBV6-1 with TRBJ1-6; tentative D call: TRBD1 (5 bases). Trimming stripped 0 bases from V and 1 base from J, with 7 bases between. This CDR3 is 16 amino acids long. The germline V gene encodes CDR1 MNHNS and CDR2 SASEGT. CDR3 nucleotide sequence: TGTGCCAGCAGTGAAGCAAGGGGATCCTATAATTCACCCCTCCACTTT. This gives the protein CASSEARGSYNSPLHF.

This chain connects TRBV12-3 or TRBV12-4 to TRBJ2-1; TRBD1 might be the D (6 bases). V lost 5 bases to trimming and J lost 9 bases, with 14 bases between them. This CDR3 contains 13 residues. CDR3: CASSLSRDTEQFF. CDR3 coding DNA: TGTGCCAGCAGTCTATCCCGGGACACTGAGCAGTTCTTC.

This clone turned up a few times. The chain carries TRBV7-6 and TRBJ2-7, with a tentative D call TRBD1 (5 bases). V was clipped by 8 bases and J by 5 bases, with 16 bases between them. This CDR3 is built from 13 residues. Germline V gene data show CDR1 as SGHVS and CDR2 as FNYEAQ. The CDR3 loop is CASRRFGADEQYF. The CDR3 DNA reads TGTGCCAGCCGGAGATTTGGGGCCGACGAGCAGTACTTC.

This clone appeared once. The chain couples TRBV5-1 to TRBJ1-1; 7 nucleotides match TRBD1. CDR1 SGHRS and CDR2 YFSETQ come from the germline V gene. Trimming took 1 base from V and 6 from J; bases not matched to a gene: 3. The length of the CDR3 is 13 residues. The DNA for the CDR3 is TGCGCCAGCAGCTTGTGGCAGGGGGCTGAAGCTTTCTTT. As protein: CASSLWQGAEAFF.

The rearrangement uses TRBV24-1 and TRBJ2-7; 7 nucleotides match TRBD1. The germline CDR1 and CDR2 sequences are KGHDR and SFDVKD. This CDR3 has 13 amino acids. V was pared by 4 bases and J by 6 bases, with 5 bases of the junction left unmatched. The CDR3 loop is CATSDQRGREQYF. The CDR3 DNA reads as TGTGCCACCAGTGACCAAAGGGGGCGCGAGCAGTACTTC.

The chain carries TRBV21-1 and TRBJ1-4; TRBD1 was called by the table and not checked on the DNA. TRBV21-1 is a listed pseudogene. This CDR3 has 15 amino acids. The CDR3 loop is CASSNGAGGNEKLFF. In DNA, the CDR3 is TGTGCCAGCAGCAACGGTGCAGGTGGGAATGAAAAACTGTTTTTT.

The V and J genes are TRBV7-2 and TRBJ2-3, with D uncertain. This CDR3 is built from 15 residues. V shed 5 bases and J shed 7 bases, with 19 bases lying between them. Looked up from germline, CDR1 is SGHTA and CDR2 is FQGNSA. Here the CDR3 DNA reads TGTGCCAGCAGCCCCCCCGGCGGCTATCTAAATACGCAGTATTTT. Residues: CASSPPGGYLNTQYF.

This chain uses TRBV6-5 with TRBJ2-1; 7 nucleotides line up with TRBD2. CDR3 size: 13 residues. Per the germline V gene, CDR1 is MNHEY and CDR2 is SVGAGI. The ends lost 5 bases at V and 8 bases at J; junction bases unmatched: 6. The chain's CDR3 is CASSLSGDDEQFF. In DNA, the CDR3 is TGTGCCAGCAGTCTGAGCGGGGACGATGAGCAGTTCTTC.

This clone is medium-sized by share. This chain connects TRBV28 to TRBJ1-1; 7 nucleotides match TRBD1. The V gene end was trimmed by 11 bases and the J gene end by 3 bases; junction bases not matched to a gene: 9. The CDR3 spans 13 residues. Germline-derived CDR1 and CDR2 are MDHEN and SYDVKM. CDR3 in amino acids: CAARDSAYTEAFF. The DNA of the CDR3 is TGTGCCGCACGGGACAGCGCCTACACTGAAGCTTTCTTT.

V usage is TRBV3-1 (or the pseudogene TRBV3-2) and J usage is TRBJ2-1; 14 bases line up with TRBD2. Germline CDR1 is LGHDT and CDR2 is YNNKEL (reference sequence). With V trimmed by 4 bases and J by 7 bases, 6 bases remained unmatched. This CDR3 region has 16 residues. The CDR3 region is CASSPGLAGGVNEQFF. The CDR3 DNA follows: TGTGCCAGCAGCCCCGGACTAGCGGGGGGCGTTAATGAGCAGTTCTTC.

This CDR3 reads CASSLGQGVNSPLHF. CDR3 coding DNA: TGTGCCAGCAGCTTAGGGCAGGGGGTGAATTCACCCCTCCACTTT. This chain uses TRBV7-9 with TRBJ1-6; 7 bases agree with TRBD1. V shed 1 base, J shed 7 bases, and the junction held 4 bases outside the gene matches. The V gene's germline CDR1 is SEHNR and CDR2 FQNEAQ (reference sequence). The CDR3 runs to 15 residues.

The chain joins TRBV6-5 to TRBJ2-4; D perhaps matches TRBD2 (5 bases). From germline, CDR1 is MNHEY and CDR2 SVGAGI. CDR3 length equals 15 residues. The V gene lost 6 bases and the J gene lost 0 bases, with 12 bases spanning the gap. CDR3 region: CASSAGLLAKNIQYF. The CDR3 coding sequence is TGTGCCAGCAGCGCCGGACTCCTAGCCAAAAACATTCAGTACTTC.

CDR3 protein: CASSPHPGETQYF. CDR3 nucleotides: TGTGCCAGCAGCCCCCATCCAGGAGAGACCCAGTACTTC. V and J are TRBV7-3 and TRBJ2-5; no definite D call. CDR1 SGHTA and CDR2 FQGTGA come from the germline V gene. The CDR3 extends over 13 amino acids. Trimming cost V 5 bases and J 4 bases, with 11 bases left between them. Drawing the rest from reference TRBV7-3 and TRBJ2-5, the complete variable domain is GAGVSQTPSNKVTEKGKYVELRCDPISGHTALYWYRQSLGQGPEFLIYFQGTGAADDSGLPNDRFFAVRPEGSVSTLKIQRTERGDSAVYLCASSPHPGETQYFGPGTRLLVL.